A single sample gave rise to the 24 T cell receptor beta chains below, sequenced in a study of T-cell memory formation after mild COVID-19. TCRdb used MiXCR to reprocess the 5' RACE reads, holding one entry per CDR3 protein. Among 550,000 to 700,000 distinct CDR3 sequences, 15% to 20% were seen once, and the ten largest hold around 7.8%. Sequenced input: PBMCs or a T cell subset sorted from them (not recorded which). These receptors originate from an adult woman who had mild COVID-19 (a few samples of this study predate the infection). Cell type and time point are not known.

This clonotype was seen many times. The V call is TRBV5-1, the J call TRBJ1-4, with 8 bases that match TRBD1. The CDR3 is 16 residues long. V gave up 4 bases and J gave up 6 bases; unmatched junction bases: 11. Germline CDR1 SGHRS, CDR2 YFSETQ. As DNA, the CDR3 is TGCGCCAGCAGCCCCCAGGGGGCGGGGCGGTATGAAAAACTGTTTTTT. As protein: CASSPQGAGRYEKLFF.

This sequence joins TRBV13 and TRBJ2-7, with 8 positions matching TRBD1. The CDR3 contains 13 residues. The V gene's germline CDR1 is PRHDT and CDR2 FYEKMQ (reference sequence). V gave up 5 bases and J gave up 6 bases; unmatched junction bases: 6. CDR3 residues: CASSQDRVAEQYF. The CDR3, as DNA: TGTGCCAGCAGCCAGGACAGGGTTGCCGAGCAGTACTTC.

The chain employs TRBV18 and TRBJ1-2, with D unresolved. Per the germline V gene, CDR1 is KGHSH and CDR2 is LQKENI. There are 16 residues in the CDR3. V was shortened by 3 bases and J by 4 bases, with 18 bases between the two germline ends. CDR3 nucleotide sequence: TGTGCCAGCTCACCCAGGTCACTCACTAGTGGCTATGGCTACACCTTC. It codes for CASSPRSLTSGYGYTF.

V is TRBV30 and J is TRBJ1-2; no reliable D call. Germline V gene sequence: CDR1 GTSNPN, CDR2 SVGIG (reference sequence). This CDR3 has 14 residues. CDR3 in DNA: TGTGCAGAAGGAGGCGCGGCAGCTAACTATGGCTACACCTTC. Translating gives CAEGGAAANYGYTF.

The chain uses TRBV6-2 or TRBV6-3 and TRBJ1-1, with D possibly TRBD1 on 5 matching bases. This CDR3 is built from 12 residues. Germline CDR1 is MNHEY and CDR2 is SVGEGT. V was pared by 8 bases and J by 6 bases, with 13 bases between. The CDR3 nucleotides read TGTGCCAGCCGGACGGGGCTCTCTGAAGCTTTCTTT. Translated, it gives CASRTGLSEAFF.

This clonotype was observed a few times. The chain links TRBV11-2 to TRBJ1-6; the D is unclear. There are 13 residues in the CDR3. Germline V gene sequence: CDR1 SGHAT, CDR2 FQNNGV. Trimming took 1 base from V and 9 from J, leaving 7 bases between them. CDR3 in amino acids: CASSLAPISPLHF. The CDR3 DNA reads as TGTGCCAGCAGCTTAGCACCTATTTCACCCCTCCACTTT.

V usage is TRBV6-6 and J usage is TRBJ1-3; no definite D call. Looked up from germline, CDR1 is MNHNY and CDR2 is SVGAGI (reference sequence). V lost 0 bases and J lost 2, with 8 bases in between. The CDR3 totals 15 residues. The chain's CDR3 is CASSYSGVAGNTIYF. The CDR3 nucleotides are TGTGCCAGCAGTTACTCTGGGGTCGCTGGAAACACCATATATTTT.

The chain joins TRBV7-9 to TRBJ1-6, with 7 bases fitting TRBD1. Germline-derived CDR1 and CDR2 are SEHNR and FQNEAQ (reference sequence). The CDR3 spans 15 residues. V was clipped by 1 base and J by 6 bases; unmatched bases: 3. As DNA, the CDR3 is TGTGCCAGCAGCTTAGTTGGGGACAGTAATTCACCCCTCCACTTT. This sequence encodes CASSLVGDSNSPLHF.

This clonotype was recorded a few times. The CDR3 bases are TGTGCCAGCGGGCTTGGGTTGGGTGAGCAGTTCTTC. Its translation: CASGLGLGEQFF. The chain recombines TRBV11-1 with TRBJ2-1; D is unclear. The V end lost 8 bases, the J end lost 9 bases, and 14 bases lay between the germline ends. The germline gives CDR1 SGHAT, CDR2 FQDESV (reference sequence). The CDR3 spans 12 residues.

CDR3 in DNA: TGCGCCAGCAGCCGGGGACAGTCGGGATCCCCTGAAGCTTTCTTT. Its translation: CASSRGQSGSPEAFF. The chain uses TRBV5-1 and TRBJ1-1; 7 bases map to TRBD1. V lost 4 bases to trimming and J lost 6 bases; unmatched junction nucleotides: 12. This CDR3 has 15 residues. The V gene's germline CDR1 is SGHRS and CDR2 YFSETQ.

The J gene is TRBJ2-2, the V gene TRBV5-1; TRBD1 matches 10 bases. CDR3 length: 15 residues. The germline gives CDR1 SGHRS, CDR2 YFSETQ. The V and J ends lost 3 bases and 6 bases, in that order; junction bases with no gene match: 5. This CDR3 reads CASSSGTGVPGELFF. The DNA of the CDR3 is TGCGCCAGCAGCTCGGGGACAGGGGTCCCCGGGGAGCTGTTTTTT. Using reference TRBV5-1 and TRBJ2-2 for the parts outside the CDR3, the full variable domain is KAGVTQTPRYLIKTRGQQVTLSCSPISGHRSVSWYQQTPGQGLQFLFEYFSETQRNKGNFPGRFSGRQFSNSRSEMNVSTLELGDSALYLCASSSGTGVPGELFFGEGSRLTVL.

This sequence joins TRBV12-5 and TRBJ2-1; D uncertain. CDR1 and CDR2 (germline): LGHNT, FRNRAP. V lost 1 base and J lost 3, with 7 bases in between. The CDR3 consists of 14 residues. The DNA for the CDR3 is TGTGCTAGTGGTTTGGGGAGAAACTACAATGAGCAGTTCTTC. It translates to CASGLGRNYNEQFF.

The V gene is TRBV5-1, the J gene TRBJ1-2; TRBD1 might be the D (5 bases). V was cut by 4 bases and J by 2 bases, with 12 bases left in between. Germline V CDR1 and CDR2: SGHRS, YFSETQ. The CDR3 has 14 amino acids. The CDR3 here is CASSPSGTNYGYTF. The CDR3 DNA follows: TGCGCCAGCAGCCCCTCGGGGACGAACTATGGCTACACCTTC.

The table lists this clonotype with many counts. V gene TRBV18 combines with J gene TRBJ2-3, with TRBD2 matching over 9 bases. This CDR3 has 17 residues. V gave up 3 bases and J gave up 2 bases; unmatched junction bases: 9. Germline CDR1 is KGHSH and CDR2 is LQKENI. For the CDR3, the DNA is TGTGCCAGCTCACCCCCTAGCGGGAACCCCCTCACAGATACGCAGTATTTT. It translates to CASSPPSGNPLTDTQYF.

This clonotype has just a few counts. The chain employs TRBV5-1 and TRBJ2-2; D tentatively fits TRBD1 or TRBD2 (5 bases each). Germline values: CDR1 SGHRS, CDR2 YFSETQ. This CDR3 is built from 15 residues. V dropped 0 bases and J dropped 5 bases, with 11 bases sitting between them. The chain's CDR3 is CASSLDRRRTGELFF. The CDR3 DNA sequence: TGCGCCAGCAGCTTGGACAGGAGGCGGACCGGGGAGCTGTTTTTT.

In the case of this clonotype: This may stem from a read error, because a much larger clone lies one nucleotide away. This sequence joins TRBV7-2 and TRBJ1-1; D remains unclear. The CDR3 spans 11 residues. Trimming cost V 4 bases and J 7 bases, with 7 bases left between them. The germline CDR1 and CDR2 sequences are SGHTA and FQGNSA. CDR3 DNA sequence: TGTGCCAGCAGCTCAGTAGGTGAAGCTTTCTTT. It specifies CASSSVGEAFF.

This chain connects TRBV28 to TRBJ2-1; 11 bases are shared with TRBD1. In germline, CDR1 is MDHEN, CDR2 SYDVKM. V dropped 4 bases and J dropped 11; count of bases not matched to a gene: 4. The CDR3 sequence is 13 residues long. This CDR3 is CASSSGQGAKQFF. CDR3 sequence (DNA): TGTGCCAGCAGTTCCGGACAGGGGGCGAAGCAGTTCTTC.

This chain connects TRBV29-1 to TRBJ1-1, with no clear D. In germline, CDR1 is SQVTM, CDR2 ANQGSEA. V was clipped by 7 bases and J by 3 bases, with 9 bases between them. There are 11 residues in the CDR3. CDR3 nucleotide sequence: TGCAGCGCTGAGGAGGACACTGAAGCTTTCTTT. This sequence encodes CSAEEDTEAFF. Using reference TRBV29-1 and TRBJ1-1 for the parts outside the CDR3, the full variable domain is SAVISQKPSRDICQRGTSLTIQCQVDSQVTMMFWYRQQPGQSLTLIATANQGSEATYESGFVIDKFPISRPNLTFSTLTVSNMSPEDSSIYLCSAEEDTEAFFGQGTRLTVV.

V and J are TRBV7-2 and TRBJ2-7; no clear D gene. This CDR3 contains 17 residues. V dropped 2 bases and J dropped 3 bases, with 20 bases sitting between them. CDR1 is SGHTA and CDR2 is FQGNSA in the germline V gene. This CDR3 is CASSLLPPSTPSYEQYF. As DNA, the CDR3 is TGTGCCAGCAGCTTACTCCCCCCGAGCACCCCCAGCTACGAGCAGTACTTC. Based on the CDR3 plus reference TRBV7-2 and TRBJ2-7, the full variable domain is GAGVSQSPSNKVTEKGKDVELRCDPISGHTALYWYRQSLGQGLEFLIYFQGNSAPDKSGLPSDRFSAERTGGSVSTLTIQRTQQEDSAVYLCASSLLPPSTPSYEQYFGPGTRLTVT.

This clonotype occurred a few times. J is TRBJ2-6 and V is TRBV18; 8 bases map to TRBD1. Germline V gives CDR1 KGHSH, CDR2 LQKENI. V lost 3 bases, J lost 2 bases, and 3 bases stayed unmatched. The CDR3 is 16 residues long. The CDR3 DNA reads as TGTGCCAGCTCACCTAACAGGGGGACTGGGGCCAACGTCCTGACTTTC. It translates to CASSPNRGTGANVLTF.

This clonotype was picked up many times. The chain has TRBV20-1 and TRBJ1-1; perhaps TRBD1 as D (5 bases). The ends were cut back, 6 bases at V and 4 bases at J, with 15 bases in the middle. From germline, CDR1 is DFQATT and CDR2 SNEGSKA (reference sequence). CDR3 length equals 13 residues. CDR3 bases: TGCAGTGCCAGTGGGGCAGGGATCACTGAAGCTTTCTTT. Translated: CSASGAGITEAFF.

This clonotype has just a few counts. The chain recombines TRBV7-9 with TRBJ2-2; no definite D call. The germline V and J ends were trimmed by 4 bases and 6 bases, with 18 bases remaining between them. CDR1 and CDR2 from the germline V gene are SEHNR and FQNEAQ (reference sequence). CDR3 length equals 16 residues. CDR3 sequence (DNA): TGTGCCAGCAGCTCATCAGAGTACTTTCAGCCCGGGGAGCTGTTTTTT. Residues: CASSSSEYFQPGELFF.

This clonotype turned up a few times. The V call is TRBV27, the J call TRBJ2-5, with 10 positions matching TRBD2. V was pared by 4 bases and J by 2 bases, with 16 bases of the junction left unmatched. Germline V gene data show CDR1 as MNHEY and CDR2 as SMNVEV (reference sequence). CDR3 size: 19 residues. The CDR3 protein is CASSSLQFGLLAGQETQYF. The CDR3 DNA sequence: TGTGCCAGCAGTTCCCTGCAGTTTGGACTACTAGCGGGGCAAGAGACCCAGTACTTC.

A few counts support this clonotype. This chain uses TRBV3-1 with TRBJ2-3, with D perhaps matching TRBD2 (5 bases). V lost 3 bases and J lost 3, with 10 bases in between. The CDR3 is made up of 14 amino acids. The germline V gene encodes CDR1 LGHDT and CDR2 YNNKEL (reference sequence). CDR3 sequence: CASSHALATDTQYF. DNA for the CDR3: TGTGCCAGCAGCCACGCGCTAGCTACAGATACGCAGTATTTT.